The 12 T cell receptor beta chains below come from one sample, sequenced in a study of T cells in Graves' hyperthyroidism and ophthalmopathy. The source material, RNA transcripts, was used to amplify TCR beta CDR3 regions. RT-PCR in the first round (using the HTBI primer set) targeted the TCR CDR3. TCRdb independently ran MiXCR on the multiplex PCR reads; one entry per CDR3 protein. Seen here are approximately 640,000 distinct CDR3 sequences, 17% observed once, and the top ten hold around 15%. The sequenced sample was blood. The receptors were gathered from a man aged 45-60 years with Graves' hyperthyroidism.

This clonotype has more than one count but fewer than ten. The gene calls are TRBV6-1 and TRBJ2-7, with 10 bases fitting TRBD2. Germline assignment: CDR1 MNHNS and CDR2 SASEGT. The CDR3 loop spans 14 amino acids. V shed 10 bases and J 6 bases; nucleotides not matched to a gene: 12. The CDR3 is CATQSSGRWSEQYF. CDR3 nucleotide sequence: TGTGCCACCCAGTCTAGCGGGAGATGGTCCGAGCAGTACTTC.

This clonotype was counted a few times. This rearrangement joins TRBV25-1 to TRBJ2-2, with D unresolved. The CDR3 totals 14 residues. V was cut by 5 bases and J by 2 bases, with 9 bases left in between. CDR1 and CDR2 (germline): MGHDK, SYGVNS. The CDR3 DNA follows: TGTGCCAGCAGTTTTACCGATAACACCGGGGAGCTGTTTTTT. Its translation is CASSFTDNTGELFF.

This clonotype was detected many times. The chain joins TRBV28 to TRBJ2-7, with TRBD2 matching over 8 bases. The junction had 9 bases not matched to a gene; V was cut back by 6 bases and J by 2 bases. The CDR3 is 15 residues long. Germline assignment: CDR1 MDHEN and CDR2 SYDVKM. In DNA form, the CDR3 reads TGTGCCAGCAGGGGCCAGAGCGGGAGCGCCTACGAGCAGTACTTC. It encodes CASRGQSGSAYEQYF.

This clonotype has just a few counts. The rearrangement links TRBV7-3 to TRBJ2-7, with 10 bases identical to TRBD2. After removal of 1 base from V and 7 bases from J, the junction contained 7 bases not matched to a gene. The CDR3 is made up of 15 amino acids. Germline V gene lookup returns CDR1 SGHTA and CDR2 FQGTGA. The CDR3 sequence: CASSLRAGGTAEQYF. In DNA, the CDR3 is TGTGCCAGCAGCTTAAGAGCGGGAGGGACGGCTGAGCAGTACTTC.

This clonotype was counted ten times or more. The chain links TRBV10-3 to TRBJ1-6; 9 bases are shared with TRBD1. The CDR3 has 15 residues. V shed 4 bases, J shed 10 bases, and the junction held 8 bases outside the gene matches. The germline V gene has CDR1 ENHRY and CDR2 SYGVKD. In DNA form, the CDR3 reads TGTGCCATCAGTGGACCGGGACAGGGAGAGTCACCCCTCCACTTT. It specifies CAISGPGQGESPLHF.

This clonotype has ten or more counts. The rearrangement joins TRBV7-9 to TRBJ2-7, with 9 bases matching TRBD2. The CDR3 length is 19 residues. The germline gives CDR1 SEHNR, CDR2 FQNEAQ (reference sequence). The V gene end was trimmed by 5 bases and the J gene end by 2 bases; junction bases not matched to a gene: 19. The CDR3 spells CASSRTRILSGRFTYEQYF. The CDR3 coding sequence is TGTGCCAGCAGCCGAACCCGGATTCTCAGCGGGAGGTTCACCTACGAGCAGTACTTC.

This clonotype occurred a few times. This sequence joins TRBV24-1 and TRBJ2-3, with D unresolved. This CDR3 is 15 amino acids long. The germline gives CDR1 KGHDR, CDR2 SFDVKD. V was trimmed by 5 bases and J by 1 base, leaving 12 bases between them. This chain's CDR3 is CATSGQETGTDTQYF. The CDR3 DNA follows: TGTGCCACCAGTGGCCAGGAGACCGGCACAGATACGCAGTATTTT.

This clonotype was seen ten or more times. The chain has TRBV28 and TRBJ2-5; 9 bases are shared with TRBD2. The trim removed 8 bases at V and 5 bases at J, leaving 12 bases unmatched. Germline V gene sequence: CDR1 MDHEN, CDR2 SYDVKM. The CDR3 has 15 amino acids. In DNA form, the CDR3 reads TGTGCCAGCGGATCGGGCGGGAGGGCCCAGGAGACCCAGTACTTC. Translated: CASGSGGRAQETQYF.

This clonotype was detected ten times or more. This chain uses TRBV7-9 with TRBJ1-5; D uncertain. The CDR3 length is 13 residues. The germline gives CDR1 SEHNR, CDR2 FQNEAQ (reference sequence). Trimming removed 1 base from V and 15 bases from J, with 16 bases in between. CDR3 DNA sequence: TGTGCCAGCAGCTTAGGGGCCGGAAAGGCCCGGCATTTT. Amino acids: CASSLGAGKARHF.

This chain links TRBV6-1 with TRBJ2-6; a weak D match, TRBD1 (6 bases). CDR3 length: 17 amino acids. From germline, CDR1 is MNHNS and CDR2 SASEGT. With 8 bases removed from V and 0 bases from J, the gap between germline ends came to 17 bases. The CDR3 here is CASRGGGAGSGANVLTF. The CDR3 bases are TGTGCCAGCCGAGGTGGGGGCGCGGGCTCTGGGGCCAACGTCCTGACTTTC.

The rearrangement uses TRBV29-1 and TRBJ2-5; 9 nucleotides match TRBD2. The germline CDR1 and CDR2 sequences are SQVTM and ANQGSEA. This CDR3 has 16 amino acids. The V gene end was trimmed by 0 bases and the J gene end by 5 bases; junction bases not matched to a gene: 10. Here the CDR3 DNA reads TGCAGCGTTGAAGATCAACCTAGCGGGATATTGGAGACCCAGTACTTC. Protein sequence: CSVEDQPSGILETQYF.

This clonotype was picked up one time. It may be a read error: a sequence one base away is much more abundant. The chain employs TRBV10-1 and TRBJ2-7; D is perhaps TRBD2 (6 bases). V lost 0 bases, J lost 6 bases, and 12 bases lay in between. Germline V gene sequence: CDR1 WNHNN, CDR2 SYGVQD (reference sequence). The CDR3 length is 14 residues. The CDR3 protein is CASSESQLAREQYF. The CDR3 nucleotides read TGCGCCAGCAGTGAGTCCCAACTAGCCCGCGAGCAGTACTTC.